Shown below are 18 T cell receptor beta chains from a single sample sequenced in a study of blood T cell repertoires in COVID-19. The data were produced by immunoSEQ multiplex PCR, yet TCRdb's version contains in-frame clones alone and is incomplete. The table records over 200,000 clones, 86% of them present only once. The specimen sequenced was peripheral blood. The receptor source for this set is a man aged 35 to 55 who had recovered from COVID-19.

Worth noting for this clone: Other DNA sequences from this sample encode an identical CDR3 as well. The V and J genes are TRBV30 and TRBJ1-1; TRBD1 matches at 8 bases. The CDR3 totals 13 residues. CDR1 is GTSNPN, CDR2 SVGIG, per germline (reference sequence). The ends lost 5 bases at V and 0 bases at J; junction bases unmatched: 2. In DNA, the CDR3 is TGTGCCTGGGACAGGGGTTTGAACACTGAAGCTTTCTTT. This sequence encodes CAWDRGLNTEAFF. Full variable domain (rest looked up from reference TRBV30 and TRBJ1-1): SQTIHQWPATLVQPVGSPLSLECTVEGTSNPNLYWYRQAAGRGLQLLFYSVGIGQISSEVPQNLSASRPQDRQFILSSKKLLLSDSGFYLCAWDRGLNTEAFFGQGTRLTVV.

The chain recombines TRBV9 with TRBJ2-2, with a tentative D call TRBD1 (6 bases). The ends were cut back, 6 bases at V and 4 bases at J, with 16 bases in the middle. The germline CDR1 and CDR2 sequences are SGDLS and YYNGEE. The CDR3 spans 15 residues. The CDR3, as DNA: TGTGCCAGCACTCCGGGACATACGATCACCGGGGAGCTGTTTTTT. This gives the protein CASTPGHTITGELFF. Using reference TRBV9 and TRBJ2-2 for the parts outside the CDR3, the full variable domain is DSGVTQTPKHLITATGQRVTLRCSPRSGDLSVYWYQQSLDQGLQFLIQYYNGEERAKGNILERFSAQQFPDLHSELNLSSLELGDSALYFCASTPGHTITGELFFGEGSRLTVL.

The rearrangement joins TRBV27 to TRBJ1-2; 10 positions agree with TRBD1. The V segment lost 5 bases and the J segment 7 bases; nucleotides outside the gene matches: 4. This CDR3 is 13 amino acids long. Germline lookup yields CDR1 MNHEY and CDR2 SMNVEV (reference sequence). CDR3 bases: TGTGCCAGCAGTAGACAGGGGGCGGGTGGCTACACCTTC. This sequence encodes CASSRQGAGGYTF.

The chain has TRBV11-2 and TRBJ1-3; no reliable D call. The germline CDR1 and CDR2 sequences are SGHAT and FQNNGV. Trimming stripped 2 bases from V and 1 base from J, with 12 bases between. CDR3 length: 16 amino acids. CDR3 coding DNA: TGTGCCAGCAGCTTATCCTTGGCCAGTTCTGGAAACACCATATATTTT. It specifies CASSLSLASSGNTIYF.

The gene calls are TRBV10-1 and TRBJ2-7; D may be TRBD2 (5 bases). Germline values: CDR1 WNHNN, CDR2 SYGVQD (reference sequence). The germline V and J ends were trimmed by 4 bases and 7 bases, with 8 bases remaining between them. The CDR3 extends over 11 amino acids. CDR3: CASSVGSEQYF. CDR3 nucleotides: TGCGCCAGCAGTGTAGGGAGTGAGCAGTACTTC.

The chain combines TRBV11-1 with TRBJ2-7, with a possible D match to TRBD2 (5 bases). The CDR3 totals 15 residues. Trimming stripped 3 bases from V and 3 bases from J, with 15 bases between. From germline, CDR1 is SGHAT and CDR2 FQDESV (reference sequence). The DNA for the CDR3 is TGTGCCAGCAGCTTGGTGTCAGGAGGCGGCTACGAGCAGTACTTC. It translates to CASSLVSGGGYEQYF.

The V call is TRBV6-4, the J call TRBJ2-7, with D maybe TRBD1 (6 bases). Germline loops: CDR1 MRHNA, CDR2 SNTAGT. The V end was cut by 0 bases, the J end by 2 bases, with 17 bases between. This CDR3 has 17 amino acids. The CDR3 protein is CASSDSGTGWVAYEQYF. Written as DNA, the CDR3 is TGTGCCAGCAGTGACTCTGGAACAGGGTGGGTGGCCTACGAGCAGTACTTC.

The chain has TRBV5-4 and TRBJ2-7, with unresolved D. V was pared by 3 bases and J by 2 bases, with 15 bases between. Germline V gene lookup returns CDR1 SGHNT and CDR2 YYREEE (reference sequence). The CDR3 contains 15 residues. CDR3 in amino acids: CASSSPRSDPYEQYF. CDR3 DNA sequence: TGTGCCAGCAGCTCCCCGCGGTCCGACCCCTACGAGCAGTACTTC.

This chain uses TRBV19 with TRBJ1-1; 7 positions match TRBD1. The V segment lost 6 bases and the J segment 3 bases; nucleotides outside the gene matches: 13. Germline V CDR1 and CDR2: LNHDA, SQIVND (reference sequence). The CDR3 extends over 16 amino acids. CDR3 in amino acids: CASRPGGWGRDTEAFF. As DNA, the CDR3 is TGTGCCAGTAGGCCAGGGGGATGGGGCCGTGACACTGAAGCTTTCTTT.

Concerning this clone itself: In the same sample, other DNA sequences code for this CDR3. Here the CDR3 reads CASSPLRGYTF. CDR3 nucleotides: TGTGCCAGCAGCCCGCTCCGGGGGTACACCTTC. The J gene is TRBJ1-2, the V gene TRBV11-2; tentative D call: TRBD1 (5 bases). This CDR3 is 11 amino acids long. V lost 5 bases and J lost 11, with 12 bases in between. In germline, CDR1 is SGHAT, CDR2 FQNNGV.

This clone was counted a single time. The chain is built from TRBV7-8 and TRBJ2-2, with a tentative D call TRBD2 (6 bases). The ends were cut back, 3 bases at V and 6 bases at J, with 11 bases in the middle. CDR3 size: 14 residues. Germline values: CDR1 SGHVS, CDR2 FQNEAQ. The CDR3: CASSFSGISGELFF. The CDR3 DNA sequence: TGTGCCAGCAGCTTTAGCGGTATCTCCGGGGAGCTGTTTTTT.

This chain connects TRBV3-1 (or the pseudogene TRBV3-2) to TRBJ2-2; no reliable D call. Trimming removed 7 bases from V and 4 bases from J, with 7 bases in between. The CDR3 extends over 12 amino acids. CDR1 LGHDT and CDR2 YNNKEL come from the germline V gene (reference sequence). The CDR3 nucleotides are TGTGCCAGCACTAAGCGCACCGGGGAGCTGTTTTTT. This gives the protein CASTKRTGELFF.

The chain uses TRBV7-8 and TRBJ1-2, with no clear D. Trimming removed 0 bases at V and 3 bases at J, with 11 bases between. From germline, CDR1 is SGHVS and CDR2 FQNEAQ. This CDR3 is built from 15 residues. The CDR3 spells CASSLARSTYYGYTF. For the CDR3, the DNA is TGTGCCAGCAGCTTAGCGAGGAGCACTTACTATGGCTACACCTTC.

This sequence joins TRBV30 and TRBJ2-3; TRBD2 matches at 15 bases. Germline V lookup: CDR1 GTSNPN, CDR2 SVGIG (reference sequence). CDR3 size: 19 residues. The V and J ends lost 2 bases and 5 bases, in that order; junction bases with no gene match: 14. The CDR3 loop is CAWSTGLAGGYPRIDTQYF. CDR3 bases: TGTGCCTGGAGTACGGGACTAGCGGGAGGCTACCCAAGGATAGATACGCAGTATTTT. Drawing the rest from reference TRBV30 and TRBJ2-3, the complete variable domain is SQTIHQWPATLVQPVGSPLSLECTVEGTSNPNLYWYRQAAGRGLQLLFYSVGIGQISSEVPQNLSASRPQDRQFILSSKKLLLSDSGFYLCAWSTGLAGGYPRIDTQYFGPGTRLTVL.

J is TRBJ2-1 and V is TRBV11-2; TRBD1 matches at 10 bases. Trimming took 2 bases from V and 6 from J; bases not matched to a gene: 13. Per the germline V gene, CDR1 is SGHAT and CDR2 is FQNNGV. The CDR3 loop spans 18 amino acids. CDR3: CASSLRPGQGIGSNEQFF. The CDR3 DNA reads as TGTGCCAGCAGCTTAAGGCCGGGACAGGGGATCGGGAGCAATGAGCAGTTCTTC.

This sequence joins TRBV14 and TRBJ1-6, with TRBD1 matching 10 bases. Germline CDR1 reads SGHDN; CDR2 reads FVKESK. CDR3 length: 15 amino acids. V lost 6 bases and J lost 7; bases outside the gene matches: 6. CDR3 residues: CASRLRGQGNSPLHF. The CDR3 coding sequence is TGTGCCAGCAGACTTCGGGGACAGGGGAATTCACCCCTCCACTTT.

The chain recombines TRBV6-5 with TRBJ1-5; 7 bases match TRBD1. Losses at the gene ends were 5 bases for V and 5 bases for J; bases not matched to a gene: 3. Germline CDR1 reads MNHEY; CDR2 reads SVGAGI. CDR3 length: 13 amino acids. The CDR3 DNA reads as TGTGCCAGCAGTCGAACAGGGGATCAGCCCCAGCATTTT. Its translation: CASSRTGDQPQHF.

The chain recombines TRBV5-1 with TRBJ2-7; D gene unclear. Trimming left V 0 bases short and J 4 bases short, with 14 bases between. CDR1 is SGHRS, CDR2 YFSETQ, per germline. The CDR3 length is 15 residues. The CDR3 spells CASSLGQAHKYEQYF. The CDR3 DNA follows: TGCGCCAGCAGCTTGGGGCAGGCGCATAAGTACGAGCAGTACTTC.